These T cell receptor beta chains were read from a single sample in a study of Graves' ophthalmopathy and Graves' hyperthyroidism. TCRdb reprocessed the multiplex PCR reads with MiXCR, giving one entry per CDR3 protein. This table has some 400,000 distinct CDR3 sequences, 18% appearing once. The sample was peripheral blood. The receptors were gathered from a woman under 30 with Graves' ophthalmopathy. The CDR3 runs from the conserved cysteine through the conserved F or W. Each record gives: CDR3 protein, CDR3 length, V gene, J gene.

CWDRVDTEAFF	11	TRBV7-3	TRBJ1-1
CASSQPGGGYTF	12	TRBV4-2	TRBJ1-2
CSATRDRASYGYTF	14	TRBV20-1	TRBJ1-2
CASGPVDGYTF	11	TRBV6-1	TRBJ1-2
CASSYLATDYEQYF	14	TRBV6-2/TRBV6-3	TRBJ2-7
CASTPTSELHEQYF	14	TRBV28	TRBJ2-7
CASSLSYGYEQYF	13	TRBV28	TRBJ2-7
CASSYSETGPYEQYF	15	TRBV6-2/TRBV6-3	TRBJ2-7
CASSLNRGRGAEAFF	15	TRBV7-9	TRBJ1-1
CASSRRMGTVGRSSYNSPLHF	21	TRBV4-2	TRBJ1-6
CASSLRYRDEQYF	13	TRBV5-6	TRBJ2-7
CASSLTPDSGNTIYF	15	TRBV7-2	TRBJ1-3
CASSWAQGEFTYEQYF	16	TRBV13	TRBJ2-7
CASSLRQGPFGYTF	14	TRBV2	TRBJ1-2
CASSLAQGGTQYF	13	TRBV7-2	TRBJ2-5
CASSKGTPSGYQQYF	15	TRBV7-2	TRBJ2-7